The 30 T cell receptor beta chains below were found in one sample sequenced in a study of shared clonotypes between healthy human individuals. Here immunoSEQ multiplex PCR was the method, and the copy in TCRdb shows in-frame clones only, minus some. The sample lists 800,000 to 1,200,000 clones, 70% to 80% occurring once. The sample taken for sequencing was memory CD4+ T cells from PBMCs. The subset denotes: CD45RA-negative fraction. The source is a man between 18 and 35 years old in good health. Some clones in this sample may be carry-over from other donors' samples.

The chain employs TRBV28 and TRBJ1-1; no reliable D call. The V and J ends lost 3 bases and 4 bases respectively, with 9 bases between them. Germline loops: CDR1 MDHEN, CDR2 SYDVKM. The length of the CDR3 is 13 residues. The CDR3 sequence: CASSFPTGTEAFF. CDR3 sequence (DNA): TGTGCCAGCAGTTTCCCTACCGGCACTGAAGCTTTCTTT.

This clone has a single count. The V call is TRBV5-1, the J call TRBJ2-1, with TRBD1 matching 8 bases. V gave up 4 bases and J gave up 9 bases; unmatched junction bases: 15. Germline lookup yields CDR1 SGHRS and CDR2 YFSETQ. The CDR3 has 16 residues. The DNA of the CDR3 is TGCGCCAGCAGCCCTCACACAGGGGGGTCTTATAGTGAGCAGTTCTTC. This translates into CASSPHTGGSYSEQFF.

The V gene is TRBV5-1, the J gene TRBJ1-5, with D hard to call. The germline V gene encodes CDR1 SGHRS and CDR2 YFSETQ. The V end lost 0 bases, the J end lost 0 bases, and 10 bases lay between the germline ends. CDR3 length equals 16 residues. The CDR3 here is CASSLGATDSNQPQHF. DNA of the CDR3: TGCGCCAGCAGCTTGGGGGCAACAGATAGCAATCAGCCCCAGCATTTT.

The V gene is TRBV9, the J gene TRBJ2-5, with a possible D match to TRBD1 (5 bases). This CDR3 contains 14 residues. V shed 3 bases and J shed 2 bases, with 11 bases lying between them. Germline V gene sequence: CDR1 SGDLS, CDR2 YYNGEE. CDR3 DNA: TGTGCCAGCAGCGGCCACAGGTGGCAAGAGACCCAGTACTTC. Amino acids: CASSGHRWQETQYF.

J is TRBJ1-4 and V is TRBV19; D remains ambiguous. V lost 4 bases to trimming and J lost 4 bases, with 16 bases between them. From germline, CDR1 is LNHDA and CDR2 SQIVND (reference sequence). The CDR3 runs 16 residues. CDR3 sequence: CASSTPSADDNEKLFF. Written as DNA, the CDR3 is TGTGCCAGTAGTACCCCTTCAGCGGACGATAATGAAAAACTGTTTTTT.

Concerning this clone: Other DNA sequences of this sample code for an identical CDR3. This sequence joins TRBV5-4 and TRBJ2-2, with no clear D. The length of the CDR3 is 13 residues. Germline CDR1 and CDR2: SGHNT and YYREEE (reference sequence). The V gene lost 0 bases and the J gene lost 5 bases, with 5 bases spanning the gap. CDR3 region: CASSLDPTGELFF. The DNA of the CDR3 is TGTGCCAGCAGCTTGGACCCGACCGGGGAGCTGTTTTTT.

The chain couples TRBV5-4 to TRBJ2-7; maybe TRBD1 (6 bases). The CDR3 has 14 residues. CDR1 and CDR2 (germline): SGHNT, YYREEE (reference sequence). Trimming stripped 4 bases from V and 7 bases from J, with 18 bases between. CDR3 amino acids: CASSAPTGPREQYF. The CDR3 bases are TGTGCCAGCAGCGCCCCGACAGGCCCTCGGGAGCAGTACTTC.

The rearrangement links TRBV5-1 to TRBJ2-1; D is possibly TRBD1 or TRBD2 (5 bases each). Germline V gene data show CDR1 as SGHRS and CDR2 as YFSETQ. The CDR3 spans 13 residues. Trimming left V 4 bases short and J 14 bases short, with 19 bases between. The CDR3 bases are TGCGCCAGCAGCGCCCTTGGGGGTCAGCCGAAGTTCTTC. Translating it yields CASSALGGQPKFF. The full variable domain, with the rest looked up from reference TRBV5-1 and TRBJ2-1, is KAGVTQTPRYLIKTRGQQVTLSCSPISGHRSVSWYQQTPGQGLQFLFEYFSETQRNKGNFPGRFSGRQFSNSRSEMNVSTLELGDSALYLCASSALGGQPKFFGPGTRLTVL.

As to this clone: With a much larger clone just one base away, this may be a read error. V usage is TRBV7-3 and J usage is TRBJ2-2; D might be TRBD1 or TRBD2, each matching 5 bases. The CDR3 has 14 amino acids. The V gene's germline CDR1 is SGHTA and CDR2 FQGTGA. V shed 1 base and J shed 4 bases, with 7 bases lying between them. In nucleotides, the CDR3 is TGTGCCAGCAGCTTAATGAGGGGCACCGGGGAGCTGTTTTTT. This gives the protein CASSLMRGTGELFF. Supplemented by reference TRBV7-3 and TRBJ2-2, the full variable domain reads GAGVSQTPSNKVTEKGKYVELRCDPISGHTALYWYRQSLGQGPEFLIYFQGTGAADDSGLPNDRFFAVRPEGSVSTLKIQRTERGDSAVYLCASSLMRGTGELFFGEGSRLTVL.

This sequence joins TRBV23-1 and TRBJ2-7; TRBD1 matches 8 bases. TRBV23-1 is an ORF for which the function is uncertain. Trimming at V came to 4 bases and at J to 0 bases, leaving 8 bases not matched to a gene. This CDR3 region has 16 residues. The CDR3 here is CASSRSRDRSSYEQYF. The CDR3 DNA reads as TGCGCCAGCAGTCGGAGCCGGGACAGGAGCTCCTACGAGCAGTACTTC.

This chain connects TRBV10-1 to TRBJ2-1, with 14 bases fitting TRBD2. V lost 6 bases and J lost 7; bases outside the gene matches: 5. CDR3 size: 15 residues. CDR1 WNHNN and CDR2 SYGVQD come from the germline V gene (reference sequence). CDR3 sequence reads: CASSPGTSGSNEQFF. DNA of the CDR3: TGCGCCAGCAGCCCCGGGACTAGCGGGAGTAATGAGCAGTTCTTC.

The CDR3: CASSLEKGQGGDGYTF. The CDR3 region has the DNA TGTGCCAGCAGCCTCGAAAAGGGACAGGGGGGTGATGGCTACACCTTC. This chain uses TRBV7-9 with TRBJ1-2; 11 bases align to TRBD1. Germline CDR1 and CDR2: SEHNR and FQNEAQ (reference sequence). Losses at the gene ends were 5 bases for V and 6 bases for J; bases not matched to a gene: 11. The CDR3 is 16 residues long.

CDR3 bases: TGTGCCAGCAGCTTAGCCGGGGGGTTGGGAAATACGCAGTATTTT. It codes for CASSLAGGLGNTQYF. This sequence joins TRBV7-2 and TRBJ2-3, with TRBD2 matching over 7 bases. CDR1 and CDR2 (germline): SGHTA, FQGNSA. CDR3 length: 15 amino acids. V dropped 0 bases and J dropped 7; count of bases not matched to a gene: 7.

The V call is TRBV5-1, the J call TRBJ1-1; D remains ambiguous. Trimming left V 7 bases short and J 7 bases short, with 17 bases between. CDR3 length equals 13 residues. CDR1 and CDR2 from the germline V gene are SGHRS and YFSETQ. The CDR3 bases are TGCGCCAGCCTCAATGGGGAGGGCAATGAAGCTTTCTTT. It is translated as CASLNGEGNEAFF.

The chain combines TRBV29-1 with TRBJ2-7; the match to TRBD1 covers 8 bases. Per the germline V gene, CDR1 is SQVTM and CDR2 is ANQGSEA. There are 13 residues in the CDR3. Trimming at V came to 7 bases and at J to 4 bases, leaving 9 bases not matched to a gene. CDR3 DNA sequence: TGCAGCGCCCATGGGCAGGGGGCTTACGAGCAGTACTTC. This encodes CSAHGQGAYEQYF.

V is TRBV7-8 and J is TRBJ2-7; D may match TRBD1 or TRBD2 (5 bases each). The CDR3 spans 14 residues. CDR1 is SGHVS, CDR2 FQNEAQ, per germline. V shed 2 bases and J shed 9 bases, with 17 bases lying between them. The CDR3 protein is CASSLMGTDTGQYF. In DNA, the CDR3 is TGTGCCAGCAGCTTAATGGGGACCGATACAGGGCAGTACTTC.

The chain employs TRBV6-1 and TRBJ2-5; D is perhaps TRBD1 or TRBD2 (5 bases each). Germline CDR1 MNHNS, CDR2 SASEGT. The V end lost 4 bases, the J end lost 5 bases, and 11 bases lay between the germline ends. This CDR3 is built from 13 residues. CDR3 DNA: TGTGCCAGCAGTGGTGGGGCTAGCGAGACCCAGTACTTC. Protein product: CASSGGASETQYF.

J is TRBJ1-4 and V is TRBV5-1; weak D call: TRBD1 (5 bases). The CDR3 runs to 19 residues. The germline gives CDR1 SGHRS, CDR2 YFSETQ. V was trimmed by 0 bases and J by 6 bases, leaving 24 bases between them. The CDR3 protein is CASSLVGPGRLDGDEKLFF. The CDR3 bases are TGCGCCAGCAGCTTGGTGGGACCGGGACGCCTCGATGGTGATGAAAAACTGTTTTTT.

The chain links TRBV19 to TRBJ2-7, with a weak D call TRBD2 (6 bases). In germline, CDR1 is LNHDA, CDR2 SQIVND (reference sequence). V lost 6 bases and J 5 bases, leaving 14 bases between the germline ends. CDR3 length equals 13 residues. The chain's CDR3 is CASRARGGDEQYF. The DNA for the CDR3 is TGTGCCAGTAGGGCGCGGGGAGGTGACGAGCAGTACTTC.

The CDR3 DNA reads TGTGCCAGCAGCCGAGGACATCCGAGGGGTGAAAAACTGTTTTTT. Protein product: CASSRGHPRGEKLFF. The chain is built from TRBV14 and TRBJ1-4, with D possibly TRBD1 on 5 matching bases. V was clipped by 4 bases and J by 7 bases, with 16 bases between them. CDR3 size: 15 residues. Germline V CDR1 and CDR2: SGHDN, FVKESK.

The chain carries TRBV19 and TRBJ2-7, with a weak D call TRBD1 (6 bases). Looked up from germline, CDR1 is LNHDA and CDR2 is SQIVND (reference sequence). With 6 bases removed from V and 5 bases from J, the gap between germline ends came to 17 bases. This CDR3 contains 14 residues. In DNA, the CDR3 is TGTGCCAGTAGCCCTGCTACAGGGCTCAACGAGCAGTACTTC. This gives the protein CASSPATGLNEQYF.

Turning to this clone: Different DNA sequences within this sample yield the same CDR3. This chain links TRBV19 with TRBJ1-1, with D tentatively TRBD1 (6 bases). The ends were cut back, 3 bases at V and 3 bases at J, with 8 bases in the middle. The CDR3 runs to 13 residues. Germline CDR1 is LNHDA and CDR2 is SQIVND (reference sequence). The CDR3 spells CASSMEGDTEAFF. DNA of the CDR3: TGTGCCAGTAGTATGGAGGGGGACACTGAAGCTTTCTTT.

As concerns this clone: At one of its ends the junction is not consistent with the germline gene, which may arise from a read error. As DNA, the CDR3 is TGTGCCAGCAGCTTTATAGTCGATGGCCTGAGCTATCGCTACACCTTC. Protein sequence: CASSFIVDGLSYRYTF. V and J are TRBV7-2 and TRBJ1-2; no clear D gene. Germline V gene sequence: CDR1 SGHTA, CDR2 FQGNSA. This CDR3 has 16 residues. Full variable domain (rest looked up from reference TRBV7-2 and TRBJ1-2): GAGVSQSPSNKVTEKGKDVELRCDPISGHTALYWYRQSLGQGLEFLIYFQGNSAPDKSGLPSDRFSAERTGGSVSTLTIQRTQQEDSAVYLCASSFIVDGLSYRYTFGSGTRLTVV.

The chain joins TRBV5-4 to TRBJ2-4; a weak D match, TRBD1 (5 bases). The V end was cut by 4 bases, the J end by 7 bases, with 12 bases between. CDR1 and CDR2 (germline): SGHNT, YYREEE (reference sequence). This CDR3 is built from 13 residues. The CDR3 spells CASSLTVGNIQYF. The CDR3 DNA reads as TGTGCCAGCAGCCTGACAGTGGGGAACATTCAGTACTTC.

The chain uses TRBV9 and TRBJ2-6, with 10 bases that match TRBD1. The germline V gene has CDR1 SGDLS and CDR2 YYNGEE. Losses at the gene ends were 0 bases for V and 1 base for J; bases not matched to a gene: 1. This CDR3 has 17 residues. CDR3 amino acids: CASSVGTGGSGANVLTF. The CDR3 DNA reads TGTGCCAGCAGCGTAGGGACAGGGGGTTCTGGGGCCAACGTCCTGACTTTC.

The chain uses TRBV5-4 and TRBJ2-3, with a weak D call TRBD1 (6 bases). Trimming took off 0 bases at V and 6 bases at J, with 17 bases between the two ends. Germline CDR1 is SGHNT and CDR2 is YYREEE (reference sequence). CDR3 length equals 16 residues. This CDR3 reads CASSLGGRGGSDTQYF. CDR3 DNA sequence: TGTGCCAGCAGCTTGGGGGGGCGCGGAGGATCGGATACGCAGTATTTT.

The V and J genes are TRBV7-7 and TRBJ2-7; the match to TRBD2 covers 8 bases. Germline assignment: CDR1 SSHAT and CDR2 FNYEAQ (reference sequence). The CDR3 is 15 residues long. The V and J ends lost 5 bases and 3 bases, in that order; junction bases with no gene match: 9. The CDR3 nucleotides read TGTGCCAGCAGCCCAGACGGGGGGGTGGACTACGAGCAGTACTTC. Translation: CASSPDGGVDYEQYF.

Concerning this clone: Within the sample, other DNA sequences also encode this same CDR3. The chain is built from TRBV27 and TRBJ1-2; D remains ambiguous. V gave up 3 bases and J gave up 4 bases, with 9 bases separating them. Looked up from germline, CDR1 is MNHEY and CDR2 is SMNVEV (reference sequence). The CDR3 loop spans 13 amino acids. Here the CDR3 DNA reads TGTGCCAGCAGTTTTAGGGCCTCCTATGGCTACACCTTC. Translation gives CASSFRASYGYTF.

Regarding this clone: Other DNA sequences in the same sample also yield this CDR3. V usage is TRBV7-3 and J usage is TRBJ2-1; TRBD2 matches 14 bases. This CDR3 contains 15 residues. J was trimmed by 12 bases and V by 5 bases; bases with no gene match: 9. CDR1 and CDR2 (germline): SGHTA, FQGTGA. CDR3 residues: CASSRTSGRIERQFF. CDR3 nucleotide sequence: TGTGCCAGCAGCCGGACTAGCGGGAGGATCGAGCGGCAGTTCTTC.

The V call is TRBV7-7, the J call TRBJ2-2; TRBD1 might be the D (6 bases). The CDR3 extends over 14 amino acids. V was cut by 4 bases and J by 0 bases, with 6 bases left in between. The germline V gene encodes CDR1 SSHAT and CDR2 FNYEAQ (reference sequence). CDR3 DNA: TGTGCCAGCAGCTGGACAGCGAACACCGGGGAGCTGTTTTTT. Its protein product is CASSWTANTGELFF.